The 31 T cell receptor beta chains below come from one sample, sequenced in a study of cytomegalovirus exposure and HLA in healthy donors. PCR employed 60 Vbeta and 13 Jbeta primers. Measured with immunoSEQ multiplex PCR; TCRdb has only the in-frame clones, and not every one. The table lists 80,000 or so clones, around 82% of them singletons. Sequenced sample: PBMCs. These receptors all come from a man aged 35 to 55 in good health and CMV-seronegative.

CDR3: CASSETSGGPLFGGEQYF. In nucleotides, the CDR3 is TGTGCCAGCAGCGAGACTAGCGGGGGACCGCTATTTGGGGGTGAGCAGTACTTC. The rearrangement uses TRBV7-3 and TRBJ2-5; 12 nucleotides line up with TRBD2. Per germline, CDR1 SGHTA and CDR2 FQGTGA. CDR3 length: 18 amino acids. With 5 bases clipped from V and 11 bases from J, the junction kept 21 bases outside the gene matches.

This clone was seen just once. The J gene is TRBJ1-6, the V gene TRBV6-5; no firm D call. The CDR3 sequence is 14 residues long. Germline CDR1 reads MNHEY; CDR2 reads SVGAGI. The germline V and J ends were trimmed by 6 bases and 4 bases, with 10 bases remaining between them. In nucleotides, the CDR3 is TGTGCCAGCAGATTACCACAGTATAATTCACCCCTCCACTTT. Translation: CASRLPQYNSPLHF.

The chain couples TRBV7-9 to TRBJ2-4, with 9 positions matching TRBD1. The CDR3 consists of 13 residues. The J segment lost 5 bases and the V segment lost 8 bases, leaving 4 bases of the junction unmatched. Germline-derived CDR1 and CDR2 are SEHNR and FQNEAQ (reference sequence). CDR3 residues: CASSTGGQNIQYF. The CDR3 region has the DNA TGTGCCAGCTCCACAGGGGGCCAAAACATTCAGTACTTC.

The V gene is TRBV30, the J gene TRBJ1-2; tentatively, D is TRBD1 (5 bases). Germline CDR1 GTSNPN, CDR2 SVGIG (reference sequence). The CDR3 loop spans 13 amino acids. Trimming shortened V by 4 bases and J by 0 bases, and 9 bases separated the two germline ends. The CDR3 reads CAWIRTTNYGYTF. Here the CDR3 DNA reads TGTGCCTGGATCAGGACAACTAACTATGGCTACACCTTC.

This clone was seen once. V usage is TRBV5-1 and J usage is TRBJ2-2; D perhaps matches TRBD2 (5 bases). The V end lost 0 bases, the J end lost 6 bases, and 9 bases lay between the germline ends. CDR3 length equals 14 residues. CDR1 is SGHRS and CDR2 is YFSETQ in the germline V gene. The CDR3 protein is CASSLEGGPGELFF. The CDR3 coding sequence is TGCGCCAGCAGCTTGGAGGGCGGGCCCGGGGAGCTGTTTTTT.

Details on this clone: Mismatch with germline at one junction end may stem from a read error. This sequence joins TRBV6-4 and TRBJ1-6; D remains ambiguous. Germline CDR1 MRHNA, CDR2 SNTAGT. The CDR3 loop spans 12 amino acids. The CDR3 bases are TGTGCCAGCAGTGACTCGAGCTCACGCCTCCACTTT. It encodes CASSDSSSRLHF.

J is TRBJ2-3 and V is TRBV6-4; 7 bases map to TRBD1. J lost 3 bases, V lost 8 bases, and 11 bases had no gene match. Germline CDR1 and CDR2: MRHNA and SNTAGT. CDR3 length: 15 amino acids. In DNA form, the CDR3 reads TGTGCCAGCGCGACGACAGGGCAACGGACAGATACGCAGTATTTT. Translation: CASATTGQRTDTQYF.

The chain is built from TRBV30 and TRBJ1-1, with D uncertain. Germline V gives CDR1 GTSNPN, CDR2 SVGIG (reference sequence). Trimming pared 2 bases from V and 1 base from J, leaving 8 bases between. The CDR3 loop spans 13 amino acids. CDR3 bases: TGTGCCTGGAGTATTGGGCCGAACACTGAAGCTTTCTTT. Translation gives CAWSIGPNTEAFF.

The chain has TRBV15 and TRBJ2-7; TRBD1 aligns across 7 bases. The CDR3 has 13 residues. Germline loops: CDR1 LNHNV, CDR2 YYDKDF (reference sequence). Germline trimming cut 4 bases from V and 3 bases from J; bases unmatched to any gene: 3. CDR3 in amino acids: CATSKNRGYEQYF. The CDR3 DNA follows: TGTGCCACCAGCAAAAACAGGGGCTACGAGCAGTACTTC.

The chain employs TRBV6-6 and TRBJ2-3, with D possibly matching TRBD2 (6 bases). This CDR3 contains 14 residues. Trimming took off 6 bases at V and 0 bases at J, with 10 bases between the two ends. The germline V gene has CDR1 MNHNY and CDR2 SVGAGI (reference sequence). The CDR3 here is CASRGTSSTDTQYF. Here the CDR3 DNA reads TGTGCCAGCAGAGGGACTTCTAGCACAGATACGCAGTATTTT.

The CDR3 DNA reads as TGTGCCTGGAGTACAACCGAGGATTCACCCCTCCACTTT. Its protein is CAWSTTEDSPLHF. This rearrangement joins TRBV30 to TRBJ1-6; no clear D gene. The CDR3 runs to 13 residues. In germline, CDR1 is GTSNPN, CDR2 SVGIG (reference sequence). Deletions cut 2 bases from V and 8 bases from J, with 10 bases between.

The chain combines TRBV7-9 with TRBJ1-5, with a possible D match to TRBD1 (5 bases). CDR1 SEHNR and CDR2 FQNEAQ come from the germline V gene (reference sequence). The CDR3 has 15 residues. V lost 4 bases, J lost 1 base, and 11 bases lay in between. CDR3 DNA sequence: TGTGCCAGCAGCTCCATCGGGGGGAGCAATCAGCCCCAGCATTTT. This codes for CASSSIGGSNQPQHF.

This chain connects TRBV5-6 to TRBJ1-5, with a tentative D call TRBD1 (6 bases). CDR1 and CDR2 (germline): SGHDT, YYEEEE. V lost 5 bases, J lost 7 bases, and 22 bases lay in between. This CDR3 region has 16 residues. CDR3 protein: CASRVVADSQNQPQHF. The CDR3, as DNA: TGTGCCAGCAGGGTGGTTGCGGACAGCCAGAACCAGCCCCAGCATTTT.

In DNA form, the CDR3 reads TGTGCCAGCAGCCAAGTTACGGGGGGGGTTGACGAGACCCAGTACTTC. Translated: CASSQVTGGVDETQYF. The gene calls are TRBV4-2 and TRBJ2-5; 8 nucleotides agree with TRBD2. Looked up from germline, CDR1 is LGHNA and CDR2 is YNFKEQ. V shed 1 base and J 5 bases; nucleotides not matched to a gene: 9. The CDR3 consists of 16 residues.

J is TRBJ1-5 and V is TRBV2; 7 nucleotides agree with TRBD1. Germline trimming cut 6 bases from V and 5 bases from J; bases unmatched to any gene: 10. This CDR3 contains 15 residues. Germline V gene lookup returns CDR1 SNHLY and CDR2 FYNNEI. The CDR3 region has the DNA TGTGCCAGCAGGCGACAGGGAGTCGAACATCAGCCCCAGCATTTT. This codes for CASRRQGVEHQPQHF. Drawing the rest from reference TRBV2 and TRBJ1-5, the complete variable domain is EPEVTQTPSHQVTQMGQEVILRCVPISNHLYFYWYRQILGQKVEFLVSFYNNEISEKSEIFDDQFSVERPDGSNFTLKIRSTKLEDSAMYFCASRRQGVEHQPQHFGDGTRLSIL.

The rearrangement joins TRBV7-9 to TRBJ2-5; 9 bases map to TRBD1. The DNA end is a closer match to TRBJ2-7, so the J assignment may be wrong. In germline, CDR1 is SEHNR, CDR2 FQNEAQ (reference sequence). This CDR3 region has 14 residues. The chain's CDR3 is CASSAGTGPYEQYF. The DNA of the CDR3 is TGTGCCAGCAGCGCTGGGACAGGGCCCTACGAGCAGTACTTC.

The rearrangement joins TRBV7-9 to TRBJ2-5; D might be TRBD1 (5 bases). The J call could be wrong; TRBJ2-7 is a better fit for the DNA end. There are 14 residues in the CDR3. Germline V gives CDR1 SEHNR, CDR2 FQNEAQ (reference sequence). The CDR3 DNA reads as TGTGCCAGCAGCTTACCAGGCAGGGACTACGAGCAGTACTTC. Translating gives CASSLPGRDYEQYF.

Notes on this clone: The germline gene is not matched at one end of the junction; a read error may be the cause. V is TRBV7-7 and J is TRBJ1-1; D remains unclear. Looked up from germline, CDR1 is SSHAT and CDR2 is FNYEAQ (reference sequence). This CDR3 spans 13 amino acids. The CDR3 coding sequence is TGTGCTAGCAGCTTAGATAAGAACACTGAAGCTTTCTTT. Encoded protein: CASSLDKNTEAFF.

The CDR3 loop is CASPNPRTSGGAGNEQFF. The CDR3 bases are TGTGCAAGTCCCAACCCTCGGACTAGCGGGGGGGCCGGGAATGAGCAGTTCTTC. This chain connects TRBV12-2 to TRBJ2-1; TRBD2, the table's D call, lacks a check against the DNA. TRBV12-2 is designated a pseudogene. The CDR3 is 18 amino acids.

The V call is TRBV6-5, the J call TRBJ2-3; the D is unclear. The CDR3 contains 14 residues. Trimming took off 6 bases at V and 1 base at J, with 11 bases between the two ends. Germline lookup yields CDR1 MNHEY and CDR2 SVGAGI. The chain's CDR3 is CASRPTYGTDTQYF. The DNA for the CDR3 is TGTGCCAGCAGACCGACATACGGCACAGATACGCAGTATTTT.

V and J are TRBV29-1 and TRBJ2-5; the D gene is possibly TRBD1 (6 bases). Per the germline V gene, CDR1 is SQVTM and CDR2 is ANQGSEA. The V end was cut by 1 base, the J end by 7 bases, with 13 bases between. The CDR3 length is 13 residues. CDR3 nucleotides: TGCAGCGTTGAAGTAGAGGCAGGGGCGACCCAGTACTTC. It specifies CSVEVEAGATQYF.

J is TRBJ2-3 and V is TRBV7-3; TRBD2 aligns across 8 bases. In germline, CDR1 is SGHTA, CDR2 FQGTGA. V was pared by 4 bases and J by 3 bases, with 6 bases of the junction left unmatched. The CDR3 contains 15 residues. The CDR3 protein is CASSSTGGRTDTQYF. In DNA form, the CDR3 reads TGTGCCAGCAGCTCGACGGGGGGGCGTACAGATACGCAGTATTTT.

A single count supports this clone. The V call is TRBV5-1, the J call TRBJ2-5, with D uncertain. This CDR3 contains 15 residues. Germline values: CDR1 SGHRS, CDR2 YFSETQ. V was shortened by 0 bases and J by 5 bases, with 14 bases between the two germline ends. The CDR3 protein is CASSLGLVTQETQYF. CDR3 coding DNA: TGCGCCAGCAGCTTGGGCTTGGTCACCCAGGAGACCCAGTACTTC.

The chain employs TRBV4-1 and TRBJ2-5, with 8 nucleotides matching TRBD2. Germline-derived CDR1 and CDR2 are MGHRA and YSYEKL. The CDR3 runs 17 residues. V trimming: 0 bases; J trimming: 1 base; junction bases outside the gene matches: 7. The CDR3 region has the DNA TGCGCCAGCAGCCAAGATCGAGCGGGGGCGCCCCAAGAGACCCAGTACTTC. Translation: CASSQDRAGAPQETQYF.

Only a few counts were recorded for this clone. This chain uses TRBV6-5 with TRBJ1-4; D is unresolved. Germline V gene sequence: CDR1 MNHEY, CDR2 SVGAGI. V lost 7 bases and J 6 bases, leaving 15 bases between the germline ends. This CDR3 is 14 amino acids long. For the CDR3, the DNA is TGTGCCAGCAACGATAACGGAGGATATGAAAAACTGTTTTTT. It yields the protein CASNDNGGYEKLFF.

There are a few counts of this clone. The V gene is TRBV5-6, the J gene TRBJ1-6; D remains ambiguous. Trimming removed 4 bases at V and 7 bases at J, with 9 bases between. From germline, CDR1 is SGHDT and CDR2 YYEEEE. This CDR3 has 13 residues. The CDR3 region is CASSGSGNSPLHF. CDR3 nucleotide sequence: TGTGCCAGCAGCGGTTCGGGGAATTCACCCCTCCACTTT.

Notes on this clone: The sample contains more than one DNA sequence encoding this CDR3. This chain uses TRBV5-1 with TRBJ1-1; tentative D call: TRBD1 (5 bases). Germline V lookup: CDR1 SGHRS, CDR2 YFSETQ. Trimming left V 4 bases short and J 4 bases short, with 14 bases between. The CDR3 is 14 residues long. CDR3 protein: CASSLLQGGTEAFF. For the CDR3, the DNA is TGCGCCAGCAGCCTACTGCAGGGCGGCACTGAAGCTTTCTTT.

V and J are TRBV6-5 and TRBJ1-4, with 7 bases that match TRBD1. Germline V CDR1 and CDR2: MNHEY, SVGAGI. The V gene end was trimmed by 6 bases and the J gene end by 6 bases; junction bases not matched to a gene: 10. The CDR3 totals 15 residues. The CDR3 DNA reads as TGTGCCAGCAGGACAGGGATTGGGGCGGATGAAAAACTGTTTTTT. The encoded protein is CASRTGIGADEKLFF.

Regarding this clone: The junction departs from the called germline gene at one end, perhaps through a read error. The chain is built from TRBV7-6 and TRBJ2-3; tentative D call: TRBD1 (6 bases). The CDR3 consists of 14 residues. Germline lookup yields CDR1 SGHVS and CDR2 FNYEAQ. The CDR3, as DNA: TGTGCTAGCAGCTTATCAGGGGGCACAGATACGCAGTATTTT. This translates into CASSLSGGTDTQYF.

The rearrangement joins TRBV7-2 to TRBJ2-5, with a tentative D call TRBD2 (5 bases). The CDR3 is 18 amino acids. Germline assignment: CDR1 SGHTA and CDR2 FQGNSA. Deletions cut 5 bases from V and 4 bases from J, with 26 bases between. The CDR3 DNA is TGTGCCAGCAGCGAAACCTTCGCCGGGAATCCCTCCCCAGAGACCCAGTACTTC. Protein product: CASSETFAGNPSPETQYF.

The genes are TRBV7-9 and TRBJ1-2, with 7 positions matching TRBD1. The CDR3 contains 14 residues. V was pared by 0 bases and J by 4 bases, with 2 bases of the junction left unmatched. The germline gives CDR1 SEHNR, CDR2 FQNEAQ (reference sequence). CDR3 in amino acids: CASSLADRSYGYTF. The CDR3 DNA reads TGTGCCAGCAGCTTAGCGGACAGGTCCTATGGCTACACCTTC.